One and the same sample provided the 5 T cell receptor beta chains below, sequenced in a study of CD8+ T cells in alopecia areata. Sequencing templates came from extracted RNA that was reverse transcribed into cDNA. Libraries were prepared by immunoSEQ multiplex PCR; TCRdb keeps only in-frame clonotypes and omits some of them. The repertoire holds hundreds of thousands of clones, 57% seen once, with 0.45% in the top ten. Sequenced here: CD4+ T cells sorted from blood, sampled at week 0. Receptors originate from a human donor with alopecia areata.

The CDR3 loop reads CASSQHRVSTDTQYF. The CDR3 DNA reads as TGTGCCAGCAGCCAACACAGGGTTTCCACAGATACGCAGTATTTT. This chain links TRBV7-9 with TRBJ2-3; D is possibly TRBD1 (6 bases). V was trimmed by 5 bases and J by 2 bases, leaving 14 bases between them. Germline V gene data show CDR1 as SEHNR and CDR2 as FQNEAQ (reference sequence). This CDR3 contains 15 residues.

In its sample, this clone was seen a few times. This rearrangement joins TRBV4-1 to TRBJ1-1; TRBD1 matches 11 bases. Per the germline V gene, CDR1 is MGHRA and CDR2 is YSYEKL. J gave up 0 bases and V 4 bases, and 10 bases lay outside the gene matches. The CDR3 extends over 18 amino acids. The CDR3 is CASSLDRGRLGMNTEAFF. CDR3 in DNA: TGCGCCAGCAGCCTGGACAGGGGGCGTCTGGGAATGAACACTGAAGCTTTCTTT.

The V call is TRBV5-1, the J call TRBJ1-6; D gene uncertain. Germline CDR1 reads SGHRS; CDR2 reads YFSETQ. The CDR3 runs to 13 residues. Trimming cost V 0 bases and J 11 bases, with 9 bases left between them. This chain's CDR3 is CASSLGGSTPLHF. The DNA of the CDR3 is TGCGCCAGCAGCTTGGGTGGCAGCACACCCCTCCACTTT.

This clone has a handful of counts. The rearrangement joins TRBV7-8 to TRBJ2-3; no clear D gene. Germline CDR1 reads SGHVS; CDR2 reads FQNEAQ. Trimming left V 5 bases short and J 8 bases short, with 14 bases between. The CDR3 runs to 13 residues. The CDR3 loop reads CASSIPIEVTQYF. CDR3 bases: TGTGCCAGCAGCATCCCGATTGAGGTTACGCAGTATTTT.

This rearrangement joins TRBV6-1 to TRBJ1-1; possibly TRBD1 for D (6 bases). V was clipped by 5 bases and J by 3 bases, with 7 bases between them. CDR1 is MNHNS, CDR2 SASEGT, per germline. The CDR3 extends over 12 amino acids. CDR3 region: CASSQGYTEAFF. The CDR3 region has the DNA TGTGCCAGCAGTCAGGGGTACACTGAAGCTTTCTTT.